The 3 T cell receptor beta chains below all came from one sample that was sequenced in a study of cytomegalovirus exposure and HLA in healthy donors. This PCR relied on a set of 60 Vbeta primers and 13 Jbeta primers. Some clones are missing from TCRdb's copy, which holds only in-frame ones; the method was immunoSEQ multiplex PCR. The profile shows under 200,000 clones, around two thirds of them singletons. The sample comprised PBMCs. All receptors come from a man aged 50-59 years in good health and CMV-seronegative.

The V gene is TRBV9, the J gene TRBJ2-1; 7 nucleotides match TRBD1. CDR1 is SGDLS, CDR2 YYNGEE, per germline. V lost 4 bases and J lost 9; bases outside the gene matches: 10. The CDR3 is made up of 14 amino acids. CDR3 DNA: TGTGCCAGCAGCCTCACTGACAGGGCAGGTGAGCAGTTCTTC. Translating gives CASSLTDRAGEQFF.

This chain connects TRBV7-2 to TRBJ2-7; D is uncertain. This CDR3 is built from 13 residues. The germline V and J ends were trimmed by 7 bases and 1 base, with 11 bases remaining between them. Looked up from germline, CDR1 is SGHTA and CDR2 is FQGNSA. CDR3: CASTVAFSYEQYF. The CDR3 region has the DNA TGTGCCAGCACCGTGGCCTTTTCCTACGAGCAGTACTTC. Full variable domain (rest looked up from reference TRBV7-2 and TRBJ2-7): GAGVSQSPSNKVTEKGKDVELRCDPISGHTALYWYRQSLGQGLEFLIYFQGNSAPDKSGLPSDRFSAERTGGSVSTLTIQRTQQEDSAVYLCASTVAFSYEQYFGPGTRLTVT.

The V gene is TRBV6-6, the J gene TRBJ1-1, with 8 bases identical to TRBD1. Germline loops: CDR1 MNHNY, CDR2 SVGAGI (reference sequence). J lost 2 bases, V lost 6 bases, and 8 bases had no gene match. The CDR3 consists of 15 residues. CDR3 sequence reads: CASRLRDRSNTEAFF. The CDR3 DNA sequence: TGTGCCAGCAGACTCCGGGACAGGTCTAACACTGAAGCTTTCTTT.